These T cell receptor beta chains were read from a single sample in a study of identical twins. TCRdb called the 5' RACE reads again in MiXCR, with one record for every CDR3 protein. The table includes a few hundred thousand distinct CDR3 sequences, roughly 9% detected once. Sequencing used naive T cells sorted from blood. The receptors come from a woman aged 45-65 years in good health. CDR3s include the opening cysteine and the closing phenylalanine or tryptophan. D genes are given only for firm matches. The size of a clone is reported for some rows only, either as once, few or many, or as a class for expanded clones.

>.|18|TRBV19|TRBD1|TRBJ2-4
TGTGCCAGTAGTATAGGTTTCCGGGACAGGGGTTATAAAAACATTCAGTACTTC
CASSIGFRDRGYKNIQYF
>.|17|TRBV5-1|.|TRBJ2-1
TGCGCCAGCAGCCCCGGTGGGACTTTGAGCTCCTACAATGAGCAGTTCTTC
CASSPGGTLSSYNEQFF
>few|16|TRBV7-9|.|TRBJ1-1
TGTGCCAGCAGGTTAAAGACAGCCGCTGGCAACACTGAAGCTTTCTTT
CASRLKTAAGNTEAFF
>.|16|TRBV6-2/TRBV6-3|.|TRBJ1-1
TGTGCCAGCAGTTACTCTCCGGGACGCATGAACACTGAAGCTTTCTTT
CASSYSPGRMNTEAFF
>many|16|TRBV5-1|.|TRBJ2-3
TGCGCCAGCAGCTTGTCCGTGCGTCTAGAGGCAGATACGCAGTATTTT
CASSLSVRLEADTQYF
>.|15|TRBV20-1|.|TRBJ1-1
TGCAGTGCTAGAGATTCCGGTCGCATGAACACTGAAGCTTTCTTT
CSARDSGRMNTEAFF
>many|13|TRBV3-1|.|TRBJ1-1
TGTGCCAGCAGGTACCGCGGGGAAGCTGAAGCTTTCTTT
CASRYRGEAEAFF
>.|16|TRBV24-1|TRBD2|TRBJ2-1
TGTGCCACCAGTGATTTTCGCGGGGGATCCTACAATGAGCAGTTCTTC
CATSDFRGGSYNEQFF
>few|15|TRBV4-1|TRBD2|TRBJ2-7
TGCGCCAGCAGCTCCCGACTAGCGGGAGGGCGCGAGCAGTACTTC
CASSSRLAGGREQYF
>many|14|TRBV24-1|.|TRBJ1-1
TGTGCCACCAGTGCGGGGACGGTGAACACTGAAGCTTTCTTT
CATSAGTVNTEAFF
>many|15|TRBV11-2|TRBD2|TRBJ2-7
TGTGCCAGCAGAATAGCGGGAGGGCTAATTTACGAGCAGTACTTC
CASRIAGGLIYEQYF